The 26 T cell receptor beta chains in this list originate from one sample, sequenced in a study of cytomegalovirus exposure and HLA in healthy donors. PCR was performed using 60 Vbeta and 13 Jbeta primers. Profiling relied on immunoSEQ multiplex PCR, and the TCRdb table lists in-frame clones only, not all of them. The listing records 91,000 or so clones. Sequencing used PBMCs. The receptor source for this set is a woman aged 25 to 39 in good health and CMV-seronegative.

The rearrangement uses TRBV7-9 and TRBJ2-5; 7 positions agree with TRBD1. Trimming cost V 4 bases and J 11 bases; bases outside gene matches: 19. CDR3 size: 16 residues. Germline V gives CDR1 SEHNR, CDR2 FQNEAQ (reference sequence). CDR3 loop: CASSSPGQTTPGEQYF. Written as DNA, the CDR3 is TGTGCCAGCAGCTCACCGGGACAGACGACCCCTGGGGAGCAGTACTTC.

V usage is TRBV28 and J usage is TRBJ1-2; D ambiguous. Trimming removed 9 bases from V and 3 bases from J, with 14 bases in between. CDR1 and CDR2 (germline): MDHEN, SYDVKM. CDR3 size: 13 residues. The CDR3 here is CASVPTGYYGYTF. In DNA, the CDR3 is TGTGCCAGTGTTCCCACCGGGTACTATGGCTACACCTTC.

As to this clone: The same CDR3 also results from other DNA sequences found in this sample. V is TRBV5-1 and J is TRBJ2-2; D possibly corresponds to TRBD1 (6 bases). The CDR3 loop spans 13 amino acids. Germline-derived CDR1 and CDR2 are SGHRS and YFSETQ. V lost 2 bases, J lost 5 bases, and 7 bases lay in between. The CDR3 spells CASSLQGTGELFF. DNA for the CDR3: TGCGCCAGCAGCTTACAGGGTACCGGGGAGCTGTTTTTT.

V usage is TRBV19 and J usage is TRBJ2-4; a possible D gene is TRBD1 (5 bases). The CDR3 is 16 residues long. Germline-derived CDR1 and CDR2 are LNHDA and SQIVND (reference sequence). The V end was cut by 1 base, the J end by 0 bases, with 10 bases between. The CDR3: CASSIATDLAKNIQYF. The CDR3 nucleotides read TGTGCCAGTAGTATAGCGACAGACCTAGCCAAAAACATTCAGTACTTC.

The chain employs TRBV4-1 and TRBJ2-5, with TRBD2 identical over 10 bases. Trimming at V came to 4 bases and at J to 5 bases, leaving 4 bases not matched to a gene. CDR1 is MGHRA, CDR2 YSYEKL, per germline. There are 14 residues in the CDR3. For the CDR3, the DNA is TGCGCCAGCAGCCGCGGGACTAGCGCGGAGACCCAGTACTTC. This codes for CASSRGTSAETQYF.

The gene calls are TRBV7-3 and TRBJ2-1, with TRBD2 matching 13 bases. After removal of 5 bases from V and 7 bases from J, the junction contained 11 bases not matched to a gene. This CDR3 has 17 amino acids. The germline V gene has CDR1 SGHTA and CDR2 FQGTGA. CDR3 DNA: TGTGCCAGCAGCGAATTACCCGGGACTAGCGGGGTAAATGAGCAGTTCTTC. It specifies CASSELPGTSGVNEQFF.

V and J are TRBV5-1 and TRBJ2-5; 9 nucleotides agree with TRBD1. V lost 0 bases, J lost 5 bases, and 5 bases stayed unmatched. The germline gives CDR1 SGHRS, CDR2 YFSETQ. This CDR3 contains 15 residues. The CDR3 region has the DNA TGCGCCAGCAGCTTGGCCGGGACAGGGACCGAGACCCAGTACTTC. It yields the protein CASSLAGTGTETQYF.

The V gene is TRBV28, the J gene TRBJ2-7; 8 nucleotides match TRBD1. The germline CDR1 and CDR2 sequences are MDHEN and SYDVKM. The junction had 5 bases not matched to a gene; V was cut back by 4 bases and J by 3 bases. This CDR3 spans 14 amino acids. The CDR3 DNA is TGTGCCAGCAGTTACCCCGGGACAGGCTACGAGCAGTACTTC. This translates into CASSYPGTGYEQYF.

The chain is built from TRBV28 and TRBJ1-1; D call uncertain. The CDR3 is 13 residues long. CDR1 is MDHEN and CDR2 is SYDVKM in the germline V gene. V was trimmed by 2 bases and J by 5 bases, leaving 9 bases between them. The CDR3 DNA reads as TGTGCCAGCAGTTTAGCGGCCTCGACTGAAGCTTTCTTT. It yields the protein CASSLAASTEAFF.

CDR3 protein: CASSQDSGGSYNEQFF. The CDR3 DNA reads as TGTGCCAGCAGCCAAGATAGCGGGGGCTCCTACAATGAGCAGTTCTTC. The rearrangement links TRBV4-2 to TRBJ2-1, with TRBD2 matching over 9 bases. This CDR3 is 16 amino acids long. V lost 0 bases to trimming and J lost 0 bases; unmatched junction nucleotides: 0. CDR1 and CDR2 from the germline V gene are LGHNA and YNFKEQ.

For the CDR3, the DNA is TGTGCCAGCAGCCACATGACAGAGAGCAATCAGCCCCAGCATTTT. Its translation is CASSHMTESNQPQHF. The chain uses TRBV7-9 and TRBJ1-5; D perhaps matches TRBD1 (5 bases). V was pared by 5 bases and J by 1 base, with 12 bases between. The CDR3 length is 15 residues. The germline V gene has CDR1 SEHNR and CDR2 FQNEAQ (reference sequence).

This rearrangement joins TRBV4-1 to TRBJ2-7; possible D gene TRBD2, 6 bases. The CDR3 length is 17 residues. CDR1 and CDR2 from the germline V gene are MGHRA and YSYEKL. Between the trimmed V and J ends, which lost 4 bases and 1 base, there was a span of 20 bases. The CDR3 loop is CASSRVYVRDSSYEQYF. CDR3 in DNA: TGCGCCAGCAGCCGGGTATACGTTCGGGACTCATCCTACGAGCAGTACTTC.

In DNA form, the CDR3 reads TGTGCCAGCTCACCAGCTGAGGGCGGGGAGCTGTTTTTT. This translates into CASSPAEGGELFF. The rearrangement uses TRBV18 and TRBJ2-2; D may be TRBD2 (5 bases). CDR3 length: 13 residues. V gave up 2 bases and J gave up 7 bases, with 8 bases separating them. CDR1 and CDR2 from the germline V gene are KGHSH and LQKENI.

The rearrangement links TRBV28 to TRBJ1-2, with D tentatively TRBD1 (6 bases). CDR1 is MDHEN and CDR2 is SYDVKM in the germline V gene. The CDR3 spans 16 residues. Trimming removed 3 bases at V and 4 bases at J, with 18 bases between. This chain's CDR3 is CASSFPDRSHSYGYTF. As DNA, the CDR3 is TGTGCCAGCAGTTTCCCCGACAGGTCTCATTCCTATGGCTACACCTTC.

This chain uses TRBV7-9 with TRBJ1-1, with 9 bases lining up with TRBD1. CDR1 and CDR2 (germline): SEHNR, FQNEAQ (reference sequence). With 4 bases clipped from V and 5 bases from J, the junction kept 8 bases outside the gene matches. The CDR3 is made up of 15 amino acids. In DNA form, the CDR3 reads TGTGCCAGCAGCTACCATATGGGACAGGGAACTGAAGCTTTCTTT. Amino acids: CASSYHMGQGTEAFF.

Concerning this clone: Other DNA variants within this sample encode the same CDR3. This chain joins TRBV18 and TRBJ2-7, with 10 bases matching TRBD2. The CDR3 consists of 14 residues. V dropped 2 bases and J dropped 7; count of bases not matched to a gene: 5. CDR1 KGHSH and CDR2 LQKENI come from the germline V gene. The CDR3 protein is CASSPRLAGDEQYF. DNA for the CDR3: TGTGCCAGCTCACCAAGGCTAGCGGGAGATGAGCAGTACTTC. The entire variable domain, with the rest obtained from reference TRBV18 and TRBJ2-7, is as follows: NAGVMQNPRHLVRRRGQEARLRCSPMKGHSHVYWYRQLPEEGLKFMVYLQKENIIDESGMPKERFSAEFPKEGPSILRIQQVVRGDSAAYFCASSPRLAGDEQYFGPGTRLTVT.

This rearrangement joins TRBV19 to TRBJ1-4; D not resolved. The CDR3 covers 14 residues. V lost 10 bases and J 0 bases, leaving 12 bases between the germline ends. From germline, CDR1 is LNHDA and CDR2 SQIVND (reference sequence). Written as DNA, the CDR3 is TGTGCCACAAAGACATTTACAACTAATGAAAAACTGTTTTTT. Translating gives CATKTFTTNEKLFF.

The chain combines TRBV5-1 with TRBJ2-5; D possibly corresponds to TRBD2 (5 bases). Near its end, the DNA agrees better with TRBJ2-7, so the J call may be wrong. Germline CDR1 and CDR2: SGHRS and YFSETQ. The CDR3 loop spans 14 amino acids. Written as DNA, the CDR3 is TGCGCCAGCAGCGCAGCCGGAGGCAGCTACGAGCAGTACTTC. Translating it yields CASSAAGGSYEQYF.

CDR3 nucleotide sequence: TGTGCCATCAGTGGTGGGGGCGTGGGCACTGAAGCTTTCTTT. The encoded protein is CAISGGGVGTEAFF. The J gene is TRBJ1-1, the V gene TRBV10-3; D possibly corresponds to TRBD1 (6 bases). This CDR3 is built from 14 residues. Germline CDR1 is ENHRY and CDR2 is SYGVKD. Deletions cut 4 bases from V and 4 bases from J, with 13 bases between.

The chain carries TRBV9 and TRBJ2-5; D is unclear. The CDR3 runs to 14 residues. The V gene's germline CDR1 is SGDLS and CDR2 YYNGEE. V shed 5 bases and J shed 5 bases, with 16 bases lying between them. In DNA, the CDR3 is TGTGCCAGCAGAAGTGGAGCCCCCCGGGAGACCCAGTACTTC. Its translation: CASRSGAPRETQYF.

The J gene is TRBJ2-2, the V gene TRBV28, with 7 bases identical to TRBD1. The CDR3 extends over 14 amino acids. Germline V CDR1 and CDR2: MDHEN, SYDVKM. V shed 4 bases, J shed 8 bases, and the junction held 7 bases outside the gene matches. The CDR3 nucleotides are TGTGCCAGCAGTTGGACAGGTGGAATAGGGGAGCTGTTTTTT. Translating it yields CASSWTGGIGELFF. The whole variable domain, filled in from reference TRBV28 and TRBJ2-2, reads DVKVTQSSRYLVKRTGEKVFLECVQDMDHENMFWYRQDPGLGLRLIYFSYDVKMKEKGDIPEGYSVSREKKERFSLILESASTNQTSMYLCASSWTGGIGELFFGEGSRLTVL.

The J gene is TRBJ1-5, the V gene TRBV30; tentative D call: TRBD1 (5 bases). V was shortened by 0 bases and J by 2 bases, with 8 bases between the two germline ends. This CDR3 comprises 14 residues. CDR1 is GTSNPN, CDR2 SVGIG, per germline (reference sequence). In DNA, the CDR3 is TGTGCCTGGAGTGTAAAAGGGGGCAATCAGCCCCAGCATTTT. This translates into CAWSVKGGNQPQHF.

The chain has TRBV27 and TRBJ2-7, with D perhaps matching TRBD1 (6 bases). The V and J ends lost 5 bases and 3 bases respectively, with 14 bases between them. The CDR3 runs to 14 residues. Germline CDR1 and CDR2: MNHEY and SMNVEV (reference sequence). The CDR3 sequence is CASSPTGTFYEQYF. In DNA, the CDR3 is TGTGCCAGCAGTCCCACCGGGACATTCTACGAGCAGTACTTC.

This rearrangement joins TRBV6-5 to TRBJ1-3; 7 positions agree with TRBD1. V dropped 7 bases and J dropped 0; count of bases not matched to a gene: 6. The CDR3 contains 15 residues. Germline V gene lookup returns CDR1 MNHEY and CDR2 SVGAGI. The CDR3 region is CASKNRGRSGNTIYF. The CDR3 bases are TGTGCCAGCAAAAACAGGGGTCGCTCTGGAAACACCATATATTTT.

The gene calls are TRBV19 and TRBJ1-3; D is perhaps TRBD1 (5 bases). This CDR3 region has 13 residues. V lost 6 bases to trimming and J lost 0 bases, with 6 bases between them. CDR1 and CDR2 from the germline V gene are LNHDA and SQIVND (reference sequence). The CDR3 sequence: CASSDSSGNTIYF. For the CDR3, the DNA is TGTGCCAGTAGCGACAGCTCTGGAAACACCATATATTTT.

This chain joins TRBV6-1 and TRBJ2-2, with 7 positions matching TRBD1. Germline CDR1 MNHNS, CDR2 SASEGT. This CDR3 is 15 amino acids long. With 4 bases clipped from V and 7 bases from J, the junction kept 9 bases outside the gene matches. DNA of the CDR3: TGTGCCAGCAGTGCTATCGACAGGGTGGGCGGGGAGCTGTTTTTT. Its translation: CASSAIDRVGGELFF.